This T cell receptor (beta chain) is drawn from a study of T cell repertoires in cytomegalovirus infection. Study details: Well-studied HLA-B-restricted epitopes and recently identified HLA-C-restricted epitopes of CMV were both used in the study. Both a matching HLA type and CMV infection were indicated by public TCR beta signatures. Whole-study results and caveats: The cumulative frequency of public TCR beta families identified carriers of CMV plus the relevant HLA.

Each CDR3 protein gets one entry after TCRdb re-called the reads with MiXCR. This repertoire shows around 430,000 distinct CDR3 sequences, roughly 46% found once; its top ten account for around 45%. As for this clonotype: As yet, its antigen is unknown.

Germline CDR1 is MNHEY and CDR2 is SVGEGT. V was cut by 2 bases and J by 9 bases, with 7 bases left in between. The CDR3 runs 11 residues. The chain combines TRBV6-2 or TRBV6-3 with TRBJ2-5, with D possibly TRBD2 on 5 matching bases. The sample in question was cultured PBMCs, obtained from culture after CMV antigen stimulation. The sequence was collected from a human donor in good health (CMV status not recorded). Some clones in this sample may be carry-over from other donors' samples. CDR3 bases: TGTGCCAGCAGTTACGAGGGAGCCCAGTACTTC. Its protein product is CASSYEGAQYF.